This entry lists 11 T cell receptor beta chains sequenced from one sample in a study of cytomegalovirus exposure and HLA in healthy donors. 13 Jbeta primers and 60 Vbeta primers were used for the PCR. Clones were read by immunoSEQ multiplex PCR, and TCRdb kept only the in-frame ones, dropping some. The data show about 97,000 clones, approximately 77% seen once. The sequencing sample was made of PBMCs. These receptors were taken from a male donor in good health and CMV-seropositive.

This sequence joins TRBV5-6 and TRBJ2-7; maybe TRBD1 (5 bases). CDR3 length: 12 residues. Germline lookup yields CDR1 SGHDT and CDR2 YYEEEE. Trimming shortened V by 1 base and J by 3 bases, and 5 bases separated the two germline ends. CDR3 coding DNA: TGTGCCAGCAGCTTGAGGGGCTACGAGCAGTACTTC. Translation: CASSLRGYEQYF.

The chain employs TRBV4-1 and TRBJ2-1; 7 nucleotides match TRBD2. Germline V gives CDR1 MGHRA, CDR2 YSYEKL. V gave up 4 bases and J gave up 3 bases; unmatched junction bases: 6. The length of the CDR3 is 15 residues. CDR3: CASSRPRDYYNEQFF. The CDR3 DNA follows: TGCGCCAGCAGCCGCCCTAGGGACTACTACAATGAGCAGTTCTTC.

The chain has TRBV28 and TRBJ2-7; 7 bases line up with TRBD2. V shed 6 bases, J shed 0 bases, and the junction held 11 bases outside the gene matches. The germline V gene has CDR1 MDHEN and CDR2 SYDVKM. CDR3 size: 16 residues. The CDR3 protein is CASSLWGGGSSYEQYF. The CDR3 DNA sequence: TGTGCCAGCAGCTTGTGGGGGGGAGGGAGCTCCTACGAGCAGTACTTC.

This clone occurred a few times. The genes are TRBV5-1 and TRBJ1-1; no firm D call. The CDR3 runs to 13 residues. Germline V gene data show CDR1 as SGHRS and CDR2 as YFSETQ. Trimming removed 3 bases at V and 0 bases at J, with 6 bases between. CDR3 region: CASSSGVNTEAFF. CDR3 nucleotides: TGCGCCAGCAGCTCGGGAGTGAACACTGAAGCTTTCTTT.

The rearrangement links TRBV28 to TRBJ1-4, with a tentative D call TRBD1 (6 bases). There are 15 residues in the CDR3. From germline, CDR1 is MDHEN and CDR2 SYDVKM. The V and J ends lost 3 bases and 4 bases respectively, with 12 bases between them. CDR3: CASSFGGRLNEKLFF. DNA of the CDR3: TGTGCCAGCAGTTTTGGGGGCAGGCTTAATGAAAAACTGTTTTTT.

CDR3 sequence (DNA): TGTGCCAGCAGCCCCTCGGGGGGCAATGAGCAGTTCTTC. As protein: CASSPSGGNEQFF. The rearrangement links TRBV7-3 to TRBJ2-1; 7 nucleotides match TRBD2. CDR3 length: 13 residues. The germline V gene has CDR1 SGHTA and CDR2 FQGTGA. J gave up 6 bases and V 5 bases, and 4 bases lay outside the gene matches.

This chain links TRBV18 with TRBJ2-2; maybe TRBD2 (6 bases). Germline V gene data show CDR1 as KGHSH and CDR2 as LQKENI. Trimming took 3 bases from V and 6 from J, leaving 14 bases between them. This CDR3 spans 15 amino acids. The CDR3 bases are TGTGCCAGCTCACCGTTCGGGGAGGCCTCCGGGGAGCTGTTTTTT. Its translation is CASSPFGEASGELFF.

This chain uses TRBV18 with TRBJ1-4; 10 bases fit TRBD1. V lost 1 base and J lost 7; bases outside the gene matches: 3. Germline lookup yields CDR1 KGHSH and CDR2 LQKENI. The CDR3 loop spans 15 amino acids. CDR3 loop: CASSPRGQGGEKLFF. The CDR3 coding sequence is TGTGCCAGCTCACCACGTGGACAGGGGGGTGAAAAACTGTTTTTT.

The chain is built from TRBV7-9 and TRBJ2-5; tentative D call: TRBD2 (6 bases). The CDR3 length is 15 residues. Per the germline V gene, CDR1 is SEHNR and CDR2 is FQNEAQ (reference sequence). Trimming cost V 4 bases and J 7 bases, with 19 bases left between them. CDR3 protein: CASSSQSGRRGTQYF. CDR3 DNA: TGTGCCAGCAGCTCGCAGTCGGGGCGGCGGGGGACCCAGTACTTC.

The V call is TRBV28, the J call TRBJ2-5; 7 bases agree with TRBD2. V lost 1 base and J lost 6; bases outside the gene matches: 8. Germline loops: CDR1 MDHEN, CDR2 SYDVKM. This CDR3 contains 15 residues. CDR3 DNA: TGTGCCAGCAGTTTATATGGGGAGGGCCGGAAGACCCAGTACTTC. It specifies CASSLYGEGRKTQYF.

The CDR3 nucleotides are TGTGCCAGCAGAACAGGATTCTATGGCTACACCTTC. Translated, it gives CASRTGFYGYTF. V gene TRBV28 combines with J gene TRBJ1-2; possible D gene TRBD1, 5 bases. This CDR3 has 12 amino acids. Germline CDR1 reads MDHEN; CDR2 reads SYDVKM. The ends were cut back, 6 bases at V and 4 bases at J, with 9 bases in the middle.